This section outlines one TCR beta chain sequence together with its context. Its antigen is still unknown. This sample is drawn from a study of cytomegalovirus exposure and HLA in healthy donors. Study outcomes and limitations: Most subjects had HLA-A and HLA-B alleles reportedly predicted accurately by TCR beta sequences. TCR sequences were mostly rare, though some public TCRs occurred in many donors. The study flagged around 160 TCR beta chains as cytomegalovirus-associated.

There are 13 residues in the CDR3. PCR used 60 Vbeta primers and 13 Jbeta primers. Assay used: immunoSEQ multiplex PCR; TCRdb lists only in-frame clones, some missing. The table includes about 120,000 clones, about three quarters detected once. The TCR sequence derives from a woman in her thirties or forties in good health and CMV-seropositive. The sample consisted of PBMCs. V usage is TRBV12-1 and J usage is TRBJ1-1; the table's TRBD1 call for D was not verified on the DNA. TRBV12-1 is a pseudogene segment. The CDR3 is CASTLKGHTEAFF. As DNA, the CDR3 is TGTGCCAGCACCTTAAAGGGGCACACTGAAGCTTTCTTT.